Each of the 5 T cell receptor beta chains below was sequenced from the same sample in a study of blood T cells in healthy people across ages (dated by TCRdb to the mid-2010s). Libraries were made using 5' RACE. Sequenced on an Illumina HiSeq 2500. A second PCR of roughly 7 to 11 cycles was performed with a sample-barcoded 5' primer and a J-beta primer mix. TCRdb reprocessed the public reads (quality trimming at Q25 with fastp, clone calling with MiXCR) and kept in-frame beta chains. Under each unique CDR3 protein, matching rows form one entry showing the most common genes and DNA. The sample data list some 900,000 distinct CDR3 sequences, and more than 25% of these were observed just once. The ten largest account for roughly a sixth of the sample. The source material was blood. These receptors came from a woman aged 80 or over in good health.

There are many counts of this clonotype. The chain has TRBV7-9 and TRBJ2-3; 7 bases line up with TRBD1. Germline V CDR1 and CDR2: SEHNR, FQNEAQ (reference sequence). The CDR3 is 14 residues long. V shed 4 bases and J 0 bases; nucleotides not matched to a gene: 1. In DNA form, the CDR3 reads TGTGCCAGCAGCTCGACAGGGAGCACAGATACGCAGTATTTT. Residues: CASSSTGSTDTQYF.

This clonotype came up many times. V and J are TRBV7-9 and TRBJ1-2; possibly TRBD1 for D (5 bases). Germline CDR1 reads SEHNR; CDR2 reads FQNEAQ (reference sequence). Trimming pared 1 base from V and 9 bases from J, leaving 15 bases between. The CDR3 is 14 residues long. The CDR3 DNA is TGTGCCAGCAGCTTAGAAGGTCCGGGGGAGAGCTACACCTTC. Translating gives CASSLEGPGESYTF.

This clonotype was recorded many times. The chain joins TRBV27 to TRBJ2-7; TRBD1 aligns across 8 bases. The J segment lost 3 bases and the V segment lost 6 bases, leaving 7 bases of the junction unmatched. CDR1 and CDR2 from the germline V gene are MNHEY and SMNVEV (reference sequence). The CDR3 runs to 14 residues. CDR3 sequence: CASSRQGAGYEQYF. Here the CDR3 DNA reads TGTGCCAGCAGCCGTCAGGGGGCCGGCTACGAGCAGTACTTC.

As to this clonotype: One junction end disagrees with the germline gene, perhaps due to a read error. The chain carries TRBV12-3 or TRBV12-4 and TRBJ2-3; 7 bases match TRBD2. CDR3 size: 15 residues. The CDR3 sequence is CASSREGSSADAQYF. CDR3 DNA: TGTGCCAGCAGCAGGGAGGGTTCTAGCGCAGATGCGCAGTATTTT.

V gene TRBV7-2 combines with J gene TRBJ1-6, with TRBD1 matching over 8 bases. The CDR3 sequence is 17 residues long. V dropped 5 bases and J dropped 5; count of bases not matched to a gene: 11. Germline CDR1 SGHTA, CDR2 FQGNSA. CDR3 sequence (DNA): TGTGCCAGCAGCCTCGCCAGACAGGGGCCGAATAATTCACCCCTCCACTTT. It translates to CASSLARQGPNNSPLHF.